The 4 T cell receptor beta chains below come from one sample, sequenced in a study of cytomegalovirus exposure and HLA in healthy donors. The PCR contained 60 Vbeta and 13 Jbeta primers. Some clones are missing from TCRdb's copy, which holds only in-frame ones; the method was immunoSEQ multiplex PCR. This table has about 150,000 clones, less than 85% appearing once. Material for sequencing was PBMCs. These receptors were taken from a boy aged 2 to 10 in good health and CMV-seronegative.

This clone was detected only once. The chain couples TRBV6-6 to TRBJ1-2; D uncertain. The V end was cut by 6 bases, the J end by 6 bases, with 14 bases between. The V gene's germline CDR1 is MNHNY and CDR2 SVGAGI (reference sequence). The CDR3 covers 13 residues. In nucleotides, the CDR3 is TGTGCCAGCAGAGGAGACGGAACTAATGGCTACACCTTC. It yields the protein CASRGDGTNGYTF.

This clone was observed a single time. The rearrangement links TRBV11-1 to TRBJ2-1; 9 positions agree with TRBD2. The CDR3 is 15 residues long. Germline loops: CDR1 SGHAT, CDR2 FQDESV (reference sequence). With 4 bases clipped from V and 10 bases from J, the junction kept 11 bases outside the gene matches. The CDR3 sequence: CASSWGGSGGGEQFF. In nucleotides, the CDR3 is TGTGCCAGCAGCTGGGGGGGTAGCGGGGGCGGCGAGCAGTTCTTC.

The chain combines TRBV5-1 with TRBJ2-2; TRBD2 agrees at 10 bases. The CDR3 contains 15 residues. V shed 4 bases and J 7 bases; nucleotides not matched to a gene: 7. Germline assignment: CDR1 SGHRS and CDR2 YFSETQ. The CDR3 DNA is TGCGCCAGCAGCCCACCGGGACTAGCGTACGGGGAGCTGTTTTTT. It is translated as CASSPPGLAYGELFF.

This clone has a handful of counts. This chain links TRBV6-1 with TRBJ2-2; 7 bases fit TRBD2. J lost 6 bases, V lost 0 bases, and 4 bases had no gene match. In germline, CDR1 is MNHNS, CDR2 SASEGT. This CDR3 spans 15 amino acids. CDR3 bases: TGTGCCAGCAGTGAAGCTGGGGGGGGTCCCGGGGAGCTGTTTTTT. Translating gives CASSEAGGGPGELFF.